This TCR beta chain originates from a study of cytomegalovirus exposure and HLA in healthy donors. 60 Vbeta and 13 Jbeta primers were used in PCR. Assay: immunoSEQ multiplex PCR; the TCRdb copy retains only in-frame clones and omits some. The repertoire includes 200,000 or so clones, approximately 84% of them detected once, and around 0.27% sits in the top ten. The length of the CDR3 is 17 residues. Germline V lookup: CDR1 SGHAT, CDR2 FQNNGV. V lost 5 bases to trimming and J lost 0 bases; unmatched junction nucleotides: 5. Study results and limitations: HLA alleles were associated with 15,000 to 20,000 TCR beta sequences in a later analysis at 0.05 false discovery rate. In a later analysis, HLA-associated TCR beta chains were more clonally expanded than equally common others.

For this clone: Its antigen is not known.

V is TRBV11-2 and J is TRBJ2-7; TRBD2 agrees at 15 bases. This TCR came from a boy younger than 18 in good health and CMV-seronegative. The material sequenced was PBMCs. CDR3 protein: CASSRTSGGDSSYEQYF. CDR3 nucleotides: TGTGCCAGCAGCCGGACTAGCGGGGGGGATAGCTCCTACGAGCAGTACTTC.